Shown below are 17 T cell receptor beta chains from a single sample sequenced in a study of CD8+ T cells in alopecia areata. The treatment is: oral pan-JAK inhibitor, 5-10 mg twice daily. cDNA prepared by RNA extraction and subsequent reverse transcription served as the template for sequencing. The table came from immunoSEQ multiplex PCR; TCRdb's copy has only in-frame clones and leaves some out. The sample has hundreds of thousands of clones, nearly 60% seen once. Sequenced here: CD4+ T cells sorted from blood, sampled at week 24, from a patient treated with tofacitinib. The origin of the receptors is a human donor with alopecia areata.

The chain recombines TRBV30 with TRBJ1-1; 10 nucleotides match TRBD1. V trimming: 4 bases; J trimming: 5 bases; junction bases outside the gene matches: 4. Germline CDR1 reads GTSNPN; CDR2 reads SVGIG (reference sequence). CDR3 length: 13 amino acids. CDR3 bases: TGTGCCTGGACGGGACAGGGGAATACTGAAGCTTTCTTT. Its translation is CAWTGQGNTEAFF.

The chain couples TRBV2 to TRBJ2-7; D unresolved. Per germline, CDR1 SNHLY and CDR2 FYNNEI. V was cut by 2 bases and J by 1 base, with 3 bases left in between. The CDR3 is 12 residues long. The DNA for the CDR3 is TGTGCCAGCAGTGAAAGGTCCTACGAGCAGTACTTC. Its protein is CASSERSYEQYF.

This clone has only a few counts. The genes are TRBV4-3 and TRBJ2-1, with no clear D. V gave up 1 base and J gave up 9 bases, with 13 bases separating them. This CDR3 region has 14 residues. In germline, CDR1 is LGHNA, CDR2 YSLEER. The CDR3, as DNA: TGCGCCAGCAGCCAAGGTCCAGGTATGGGTGAGCAGTTCTTC. Translating it yields CASSQGPGMGEQFF.

The V gene is TRBV7-2, the J gene TRBJ1-6, with a possible D match to TRBD1 (5 bases). The CDR3 is made up of 14 amino acids. Per germline, CDR1 SGHTA and CDR2 FQGNSA. Trimming removed 1 base from V and 7 bases from J, with 8 bases in between. CDR3 protein: CASSLGQQNSPLHF. The CDR3 DNA reads as TGTGCCAGCAGCTTAGGACAGCAAAATTCACCCCTCCACTTT.

The rearrangement joins TRBV11-2 to TRBJ1-2, with D possibly TRBD1 on 5 matching bases. Trimming pared 4 bases from V and 0 bases from J, leaving 12 bases between. Per the germline V gene, CDR1 is SGHAT and CDR2 is FQNNGV. The length of the CDR3 is 15 residues. CDR3 nucleotides: TGTGCCAGCAGCTCCAAGGGGACGTCTAACTATGGCTACACCTTC. It yields the protein CASSSKGTSNYGYTF.

As for this clone: The same CDR3 is also encoded by other DNA sequences in this sample. V and J are TRBV5-6 and TRBJ1-6; 8 bases match TRBD1. V was clipped by 4 bases and J by 4 bases; unmatched bases: 7. The CDR3 sequence is 16 residues long. The germline V gene encodes CDR1 SGHDT and CDR2 YYEEEE. CDR3 loop: CASSPGTGRYNSPLHF. CDR3 bases: TGTGCCAGCAGCCCTGGGACAGGCCGTTATAATTCACCCCTCCACTTT.

This clone has just one count. The chain joins TRBV27 to TRBJ1-4; TRBD1 is a possible D gene (5 bases). The germline CDR1 and CDR2 sequences are MNHEY and SMNVEV (reference sequence). The V end lost 0 bases, the J end lost 7 bases, and 18 bases lay between the germline ends. The CDR3 extends over 17 amino acids. The CDR3 is CASSLSQMGRGTEKLFF. For the CDR3, the DNA is TGTGCCAGCAGTTTATCCCAAATGGGTAGGGGAACTGAAAAACTGTTTTTT.

The rearrangement joins TRBV7-6 to TRBJ2-1; TRBD2 matches at 11 bases. With V trimmed by 5 bases and J by 7 bases, 13 bases remained unmatched. Germline V gene lookup returns CDR1 SGHVS and CDR2 FNYEAQ. The CDR3 loop spans 17 amino acids. In DNA form, the CDR3 reads TGTGCCAGCAGCATAACCGGCCGACTAGCGGGGTTGAATGAGCAGTTCTTC. Its protein product is CASSITGRLAGLNEQFF.

The gene calls are TRBV5-1 and TRBJ2-1, with D uncertain. Per the germline V gene, CDR1 is SGHRS and CDR2 is YFSETQ. The CDR3 spans 12 residues. V lost 2 bases to trimming and J lost 8 bases, with 8 bases between them. The CDR3 bases are TGCGCCAGCAGCTTCCGTGACGATGAGCAGTTCTTC. Protein: CASSFRDDEQFF.

The CDR3 loop is CAWSVSPSTVGHTEAFF. Written as DNA, the CDR3 is TGTGCCTGGAGTGTTAGTCCGTCGACAGTGGGGCACACTGAAGCTTTCTTT. V usage is TRBV30 and J usage is TRBJ1-1; D may be TRBD1 (5 bases). This CDR3 is built from 17 residues. Trimming stripped 0 bases from V and 3 bases from J, with 20 bases between. Looked up from germline, CDR1 is GTSNPN and CDR2 is SVGIG (reference sequence). Variable domain in full (rest from reference TRBV30 and TRBJ1-1): SQTIHQWPATLVQPVGSPLSLECTVEGTSNPNLYWYRQAAGRGLQLLFYSVGIGQISSEVPQNLSASRPQDRQFILSSKKLLLSDSGFYLCAWSVSPSTVGHTEAFFGQGTRLTVV.

The V and J genes are TRBV2 and TRBJ1-5; possibly TRBD1 for D (5 bases). This CDR3 has 13 residues. V lost 8 bases and J lost 4, with 12 bases in between. CDR1 and CDR2 from the germline V gene are SNHLY and FYNNEI. CDR3 sequence reads: CASGEGLNQPQHF. CDR3 bases: TGTGCCAGCGGCGAGGGGTTGAATCAGCCCCAGCATTTT.

The chain has TRBV29-1 and TRBJ1-1; perhaps TRBD1 as D (6 bases). Trimming removed 6 bases from V and 1 base from J, with 9 bases in between. From germline, CDR1 is SQVTM and CDR2 ANQGSEA. The CDR3 runs to 12 residues. This chain's CDR3 is CSVGHQNTEAFF. The CDR3 DNA follows: TGCAGCGTGGGACATCAGAACACTGAAGCTTTCTTT.

V gene TRBV6-5 combines with J gene TRBJ1-1; D not certain. The CDR3 totals 11 residues. The V and J ends lost 4 bases and 10 bases respectively, with 10 bases between them. Germline CDR1 MNHEY, CDR2 SVGAGI. CDR3 region: CASSSTASAFF. CDR3 DNA: TGTGCCAGCAGTTCAACGGCCTCAGCTTTCTTT.

The V call is TRBV30, the J call TRBJ1-1; 10 bases map to TRBD1. Germline CDR1 reads GTSNPN; CDR2 reads SVGIG (reference sequence). Unmatched junction bases numbered 11, after V lost 5 bases and J lost 5 bases. This CDR3 is 15 amino acids long. Here the CDR3 DNA reads TGTGCCTGGCGCAGAACGGACAGGGGGATTACTGAAGCTTTCTTT. Amino acids: CAWRRTDRGITEAFF.

This rearrangement joins TRBV4-1 to TRBJ2-7; tentatively, D is TRBD2 (7 bases). Trimming cost V 1 base and J 2 bases, with 15 bases left between them. The CDR3 loop spans 16 amino acids. Germline loops: CDR1 MGHRA, CDR2 YSYEKL. CDR3 region: CASSQVGGAGTYEQYF. The CDR3 DNA reads TGCGCCAGCAGCCAAGTTGGGGGGGCTGGGACCTACGAGCAGTACTTC.

The rearrangement joins TRBV7-9 to TRBJ1-6; 11 nucleotides line up with TRBD1. The CDR3 has 15 amino acids. V lost 3 bases and J lost 10; bases outside the gene matches: 5. Germline CDR1 and CDR2: SEHNR and FQNEAQ (reference sequence). CDR3 sequence reads: CASSFSGQGGSPLHF. Here the CDR3 DNA reads TGTGCCAGCAGCTTCTCGGGACAGGGGGGATCACCCCTCCACTTT.

The chain is built from TRBV11-1 and TRBJ2-7; D ambiguous. Per the germline V gene, CDR1 is SGHAT and CDR2 is FQDESV (reference sequence). V lost 5 bases to trimming and J lost 2 bases, with 16 bases between them. The CDR3 covers 15 residues. CDR3 in DNA: TGTGCCAGCAGCCTCCGGCCGATTCGGGCCTACGAGCAGTACTTC. Encoded protein: CASSLRPIRAYEQYF.